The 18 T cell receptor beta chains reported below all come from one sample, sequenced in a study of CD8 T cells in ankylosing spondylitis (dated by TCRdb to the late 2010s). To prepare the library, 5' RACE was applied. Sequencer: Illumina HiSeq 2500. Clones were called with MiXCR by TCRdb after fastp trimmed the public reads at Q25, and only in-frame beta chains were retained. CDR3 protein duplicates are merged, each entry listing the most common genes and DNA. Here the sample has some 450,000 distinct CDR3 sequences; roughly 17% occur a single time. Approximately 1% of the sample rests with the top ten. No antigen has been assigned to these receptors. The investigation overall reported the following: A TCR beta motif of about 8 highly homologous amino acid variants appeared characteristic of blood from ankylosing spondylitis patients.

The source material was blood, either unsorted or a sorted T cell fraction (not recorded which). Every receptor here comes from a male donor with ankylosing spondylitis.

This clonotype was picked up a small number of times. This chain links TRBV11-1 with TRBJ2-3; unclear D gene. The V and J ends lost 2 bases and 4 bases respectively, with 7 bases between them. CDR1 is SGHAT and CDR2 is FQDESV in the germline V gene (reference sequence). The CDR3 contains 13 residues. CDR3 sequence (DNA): TGTGCCAGCAGCTTACCCTTGCCAGATACGCAGTATTTT. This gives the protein CASSLPLPDTQYF.

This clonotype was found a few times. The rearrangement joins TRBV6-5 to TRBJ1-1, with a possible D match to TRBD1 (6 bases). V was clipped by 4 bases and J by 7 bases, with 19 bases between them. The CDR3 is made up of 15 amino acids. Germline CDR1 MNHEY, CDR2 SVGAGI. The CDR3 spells CASSLLGRGGVEAFF. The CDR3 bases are TGTGCCAGCAGTTTGTTGGGCAGGGGTGGGGTTGAAGCTTTCTTT.

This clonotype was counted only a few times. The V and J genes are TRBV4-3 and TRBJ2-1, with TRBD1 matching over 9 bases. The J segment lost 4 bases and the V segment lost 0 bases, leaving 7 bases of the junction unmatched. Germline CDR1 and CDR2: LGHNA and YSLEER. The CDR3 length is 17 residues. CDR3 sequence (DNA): TGCGCCAGCAGCCAAGATTGGACAGGGGTGAGGTACAATGAGCAGTTCTTC. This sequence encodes CASSQDWTGVRYNEQFF.

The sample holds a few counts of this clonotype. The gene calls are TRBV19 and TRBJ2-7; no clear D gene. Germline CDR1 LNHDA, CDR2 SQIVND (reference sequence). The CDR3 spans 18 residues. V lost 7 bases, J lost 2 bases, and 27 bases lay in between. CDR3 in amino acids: CASIRRWAVGFRAYEQYF. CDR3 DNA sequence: TGTGCCAGTATTAGGCGGTGGGCAGTTGGGTTTCGAGCCTACGAGCAGTACTTC.

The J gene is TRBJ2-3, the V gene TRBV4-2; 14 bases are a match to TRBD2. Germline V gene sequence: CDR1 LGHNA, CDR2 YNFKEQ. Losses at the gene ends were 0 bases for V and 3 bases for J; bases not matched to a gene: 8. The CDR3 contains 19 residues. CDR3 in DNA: TGTGCCAGCAGCCAAGACCTGGGACTAGCGGGAGTTACTACAGATACGCAGTATTTT. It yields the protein CASSQDLGLAGVTTDTQYF.

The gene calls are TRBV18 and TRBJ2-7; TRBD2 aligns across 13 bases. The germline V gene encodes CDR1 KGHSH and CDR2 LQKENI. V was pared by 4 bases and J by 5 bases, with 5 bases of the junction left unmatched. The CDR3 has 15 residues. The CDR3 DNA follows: TGTGCCAGCTCACGAGGACTAGCGGGAGAAAACGAGCAGTACTTC. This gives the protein CASSRGLAGENEQYF.

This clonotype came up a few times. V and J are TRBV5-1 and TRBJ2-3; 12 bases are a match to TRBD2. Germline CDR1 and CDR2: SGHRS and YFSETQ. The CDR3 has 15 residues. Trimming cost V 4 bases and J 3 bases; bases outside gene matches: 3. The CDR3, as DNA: TGCGCCAGCAGCGGAGGGACTAGCGGGACAGATACGCAGTATTTT. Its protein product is CASSGGTSGTDTQYF.

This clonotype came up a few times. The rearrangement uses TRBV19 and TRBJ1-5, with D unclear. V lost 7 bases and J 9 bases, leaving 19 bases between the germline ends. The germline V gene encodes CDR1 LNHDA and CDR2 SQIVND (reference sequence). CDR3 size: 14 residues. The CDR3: CASTRRDRVGPQHF. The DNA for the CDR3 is TGTGCCAGTACTAGGCGGGATAGAGTGGGGCCCCAGCATTTT. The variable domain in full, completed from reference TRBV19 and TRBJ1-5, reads DGGITQSPKYLFRKEGQNVTLSCEQNLNHDAMYWYRQDPGQGLRLIYYSQIVNDFQKGDIAEGYSVSREKKESFPLTVTSAQKNPTAFYLCASTRRDRVGPQHFGDGTRLSIL.

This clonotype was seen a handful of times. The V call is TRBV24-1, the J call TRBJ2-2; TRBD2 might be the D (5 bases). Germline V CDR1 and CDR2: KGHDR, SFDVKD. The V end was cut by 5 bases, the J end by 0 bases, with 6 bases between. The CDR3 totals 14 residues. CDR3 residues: CATSAGSNTGELFF. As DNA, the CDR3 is TGTGCCACCAGTGCGGGGTCGAACACCGGGGAGCTGTTTTTT.

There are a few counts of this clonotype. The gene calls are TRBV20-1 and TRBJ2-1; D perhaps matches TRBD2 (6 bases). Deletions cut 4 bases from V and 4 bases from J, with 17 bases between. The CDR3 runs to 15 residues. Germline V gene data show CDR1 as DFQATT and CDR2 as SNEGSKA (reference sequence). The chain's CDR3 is CSATGPSGQYNEQFF. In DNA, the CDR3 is TGCAGTGCTACGGGGCCAAGCGGGCAATACAATGAGCAGTTCTTC.

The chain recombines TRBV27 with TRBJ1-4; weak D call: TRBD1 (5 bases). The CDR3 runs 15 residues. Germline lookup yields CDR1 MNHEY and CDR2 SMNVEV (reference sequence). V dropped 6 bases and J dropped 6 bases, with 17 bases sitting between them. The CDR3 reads CASRGTGRGDEKLFF. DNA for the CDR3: TGTGCCAGCAGGGGGACGGGGAGGGGTGATGAAAAACTGTTTTTT. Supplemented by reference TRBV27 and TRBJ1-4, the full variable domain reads EAQVTQNPRYLITVTGKKLTVTCSQNMNHEYMSWYRQDPGLGLRQIYYSMNVEVTDKGDVPEGYKVSRKEKRNFPLILESPSPNQTSLYFCASRGTGRGDEKLFFGSGTQLSVL.

DNA of the CDR3: TGCAGTGCTAGATCAGGGGACAGCGAGCAGTACTTC. Residues: CSARSGDSEQYF. The chain uses TRBV20-1 and TRBJ2-7; 7 bases map to TRBD1. The ends lost 2 bases at V and 6 bases at J; junction bases unmatched: 4. Germline V gives CDR1 DFQATT, CDR2 SNEGSKA (reference sequence). The CDR3 extends over 12 amino acids.

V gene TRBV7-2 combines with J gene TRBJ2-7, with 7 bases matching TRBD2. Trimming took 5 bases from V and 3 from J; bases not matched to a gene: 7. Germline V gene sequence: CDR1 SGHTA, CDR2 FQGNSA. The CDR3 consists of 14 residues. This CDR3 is CASSLTTSSYEQYF. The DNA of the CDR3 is TGTGCCAGCAGCCTGACGACTAGCAGCTACGAGCAGTACTTC.

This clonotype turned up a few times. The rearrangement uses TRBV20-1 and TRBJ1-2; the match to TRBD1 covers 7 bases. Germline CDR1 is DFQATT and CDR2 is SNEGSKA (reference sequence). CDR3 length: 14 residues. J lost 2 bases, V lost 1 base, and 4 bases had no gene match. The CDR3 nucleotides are TGCAGTGCTAGAGGGGGACAGAACAACTATGGCTACACCTTC. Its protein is CSARGGQNNYGYTF.

The CDR3 bases are TGTGCCAGCAGCGGCCTGGGATTAGCGGGAGGGGAGTACAATGAGCAGTTCTTC. Translating it yields CASSGLGLAGGEYNEQFF. V and J are TRBV6-1 and TRBJ2-1, with 11 bases lining up with TRBD2. CDR1 is MNHNS and CDR2 is SASEGT in the germline V gene. The CDR3 is 18 residues long. V lost 6 bases and J lost 4; bases outside the gene matches: 14.

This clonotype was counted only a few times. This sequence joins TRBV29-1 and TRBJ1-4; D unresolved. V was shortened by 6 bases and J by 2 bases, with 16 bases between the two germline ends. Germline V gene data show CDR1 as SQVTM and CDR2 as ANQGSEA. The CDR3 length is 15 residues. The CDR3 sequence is CSVSSGKGTNEKLFF. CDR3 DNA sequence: TGCAGCGTGAGTTCAGGAAAAGGGACTAATGAAAAACTGTTTTTT.

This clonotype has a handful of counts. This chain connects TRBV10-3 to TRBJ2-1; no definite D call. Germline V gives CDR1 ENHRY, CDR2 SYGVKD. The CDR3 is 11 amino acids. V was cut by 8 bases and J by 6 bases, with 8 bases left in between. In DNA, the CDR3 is TGTGCCATCGGATCGGTCAATGAGCAGTTCTTC. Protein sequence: CAIGSVNEQFF.

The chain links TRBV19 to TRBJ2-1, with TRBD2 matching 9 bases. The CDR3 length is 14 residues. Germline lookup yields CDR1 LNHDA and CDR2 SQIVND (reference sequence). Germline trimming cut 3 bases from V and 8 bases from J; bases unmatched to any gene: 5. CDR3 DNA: TGTGCCAGTAGTATTAGCGGGAGTAGCTATGAGCAGTTCTTC. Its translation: CASSISGSSYEQFF.